The clone carrying this T cell receptor (beta chain) was observed a handful of times. Its antigen is currently unknown. The data stem from a study of blood T cells in healthy people across ages. Study observations and caveats: Reliance upon unsorted PBMCs precluded definitive naive versus antigen-experienced comparison.

The people who gave samples were healthy Caucasians from Russia, aged roughly 6 to 100. Through a sample-barcoded 5' primer and a J-beta primer mix, a second PCR was run for roughly 6 to 11 cycles. TCRdb reprocessed the 5' RACE reads via MiXCR and lists one record per CDR3 protein. In the table there are approximately 880,000 distinct CDR3 sequences, about 48% of which are singletons. The receptor was isolated from a man under 40 in good health. Sequenced material: blood.

The CDR3 reads CASSQAWGGNYGGYTF. The CDR3 DNA reads as TGCGCCAGCAGCCAAGCATGGGGCGGAAATTATGGAGGCTACACCTTC. This chain joins TRBV4-1 and TRBJ1-2, with D possibly matching TRBD1 (5 bases). CDR1 is MGHRA and CDR2 is YSYEKL in the germline V gene. This CDR3 contains 16 residues. Trimming cost V 1 base and J 8 bases, with 20 bases left between them.